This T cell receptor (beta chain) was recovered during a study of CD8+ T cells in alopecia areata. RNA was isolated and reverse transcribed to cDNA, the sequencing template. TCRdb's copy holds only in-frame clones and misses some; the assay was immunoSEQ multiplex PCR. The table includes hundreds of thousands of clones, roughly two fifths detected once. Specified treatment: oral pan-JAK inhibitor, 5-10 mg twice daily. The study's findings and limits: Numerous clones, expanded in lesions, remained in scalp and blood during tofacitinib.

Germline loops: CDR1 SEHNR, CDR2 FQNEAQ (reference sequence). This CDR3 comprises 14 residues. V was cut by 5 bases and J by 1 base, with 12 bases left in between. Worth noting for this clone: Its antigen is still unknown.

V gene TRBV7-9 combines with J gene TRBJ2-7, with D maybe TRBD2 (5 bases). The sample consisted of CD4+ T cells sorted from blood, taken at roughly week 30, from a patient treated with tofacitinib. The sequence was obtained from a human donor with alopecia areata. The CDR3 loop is CASSPRTSSYEQYF. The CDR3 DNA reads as TGTGCCAGCAGCCCCCGGACTTCGTCCTACGAGCAGTACTTC.